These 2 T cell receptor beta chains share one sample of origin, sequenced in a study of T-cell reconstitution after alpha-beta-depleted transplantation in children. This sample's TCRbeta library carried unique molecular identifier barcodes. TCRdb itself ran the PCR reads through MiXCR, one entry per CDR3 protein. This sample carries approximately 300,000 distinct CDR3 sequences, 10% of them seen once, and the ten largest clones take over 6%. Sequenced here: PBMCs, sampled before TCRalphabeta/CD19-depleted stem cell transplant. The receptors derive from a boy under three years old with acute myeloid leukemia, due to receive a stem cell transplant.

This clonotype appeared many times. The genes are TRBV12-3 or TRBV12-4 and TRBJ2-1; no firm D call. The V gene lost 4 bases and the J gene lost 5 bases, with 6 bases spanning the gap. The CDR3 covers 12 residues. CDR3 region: CASSYRNNEQFF. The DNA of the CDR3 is TGTGCCAGCAGTTATAGGAACAATGAGCAGTTCTTC.

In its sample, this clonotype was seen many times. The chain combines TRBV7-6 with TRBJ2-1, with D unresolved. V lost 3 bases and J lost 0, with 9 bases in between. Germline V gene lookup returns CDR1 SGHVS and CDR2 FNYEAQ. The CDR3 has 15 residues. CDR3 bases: TGTGCCAGCAGCTTTATCTATTCCTCCTACAATGAGCAGTTCTTC. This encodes CASSFIYSSYNEQFF. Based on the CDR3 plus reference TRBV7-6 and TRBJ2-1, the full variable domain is GAGVSQSPRYKVTKRGQDVALRCDPISGHVSLYWYRQALGQGPEFLTYFNYEAQQDKSGLPNDRFSAERPEGSISTLTIQRTEQRDSAMYRCASSFIYSSYNEQFFGPGTRLTVL.